The rows below give T cell receptor beta chains drawn from one sample of a study of cytomegalovirus exposure and HLA in healthy donors. The table came from immunoSEQ multiplex PCR; TCRdb's copy has only in-frame clones and leaves some out. The table includes about 140,000 clones, around 81% detected once. The sample taken for sequencing was PBMCs. The receptors shown here come from a man aged 50 or older in good health and CMV-seronegative. Both conserved end residues are part of each CDR3. A D gene is named only where the DNA matches it firmly. Clone size is given for some rows only: seen once, a few or many times, or a class if the clone is expanded.

D gene	V gene	J gene	clone size	CDR3 DNA	CDR3 protein
TRBD1	TRBV29-1	TRBJ1-1	.	TGCAGCGTTGCCCCAGGGGGTAGGGGTGAAGCTTTCTTT	CSVAPGGRGEAFF
.	TRBV30	TRBJ1-1	.	TGTGCCTGGAGTAGACAGGACACTGAAGCTTTCTTT	CAWSRQDTEAFF
.	TRBV11-2	TRBJ2-1	.	TGTGCCAGCGCAAAACCCCAGGGTAGCTATTACAATGAGCAGTTCTTC	CASAKPQGSYYNEQFF
.	TRBV29-1	TRBJ2-7	.	TGCAGCGTTGCTTCCTACTCCGGCTACGAGCAGTACTTC	CSVASYSGYEQYF
TRBD1	TRBV18	TRBJ2-5	.	TGTGCCAGCTCATCTGACAGGGGGAAAGAGACCCAGTACTTC	CASSSDRGKETQYF
.	TRBV5-6	TRBJ2-7	.	TGTGCCAGCAGCTTGGTTTCGGGGAATCACGAGCAGTACTTC	CASSLVSGNHEQYF
TRBD1	TRBV5-1	TRBJ1-3	.	TGCGCCAGCAGCTATGGGACAGGGGACTACTCTGGAAACACCATATATTTT	CASSYGTGDYSGNTIYF
TRBD2	TRBV11-2	TRBJ2-7	.	TGTGCCAGCACCGGATATAGCGGGATTTACGAGCAGTACTTC	CASTGYSGIYEQYF
.	TRBV5-1	TRBJ1-4	.	TGCGCCAGCAGCTTGGAAGGGACTGCCGCCAGGTATCGCGAAAAACTGTTTTTT	CASSLEGTAARYREKLFF
.	TRBV5-5	TRBJ2-2	.	TGTGCCAGCAGCCCCGGCAGCGGTTTCAACACCGGGGAGCTGTTTTTT	CASSPGSGFNTGELFF
TRBD2	TRBV7-9	TRBJ2-2	few	TGTGCCAGCAGCTCAACACAACCGGGACTAGCCCATATGCGGGAGCTGTTTTTT	CASSSTQPGLAHMRELFF
.	TRBV19	TRBJ1-2	.	TGTGCCAGTAGGGATGAGGCCTACACCTTC	CASRDEAYTF
.	TRBV19	TRBJ1-2	.	TGTGCCAGTAGTATTGGGGCAGCGACTGGGGGCTACACCTTC	CASSIGAATGGYTF
TRBD1	TRBV28	TRBJ2-5	.	TGTGCCAGCAGTTACAGGGGTGAGACCCAGTACTTC	CASSYRGETQYF
.	TRBV4-1	TRBJ1-1	.	TGCGCCAGCAGCCCTAGCGCGGGAAGGGTCCCTGAAGCTTTCTTT	CASSPSAGRVPEAFF
.	TRBV2	TRBJ1-5	.	TGTGCCAGCAGTGGGACACCCACTAGCAATCAGCCCCAGCATTTT	CASSGTPTSNQPQHF
.	TRBV6-5	TRBJ2-7	.	TGTGCCAGCAGTTACTCGAACAGGGGGAGGGCCTACGAGCAGTACTTC	CASSYSNRGRAYEQYF
TRBD2	TRBV14	TRBJ2-3	.	TGTGCCAGCAGCCCCCTACGGGGGGGACGAGATACGCAGTATTTT	CASSPLRGGRDTQYF
TRBD1	TRBV27	TRBJ1-2	few	TGTGCCAGCAGTTTTACAGGGGGCTTTGGCTACACCTTC	CASSFTGGFGYTF
TRBD2	TRBV9	TRBJ2-2	.	TGTGCCAGCAGCGTGGCGGGGACTAGCGGAACCGGGGAGCTGTTTTTT	CASSVAGTSGTGELFF
.	TRBV7-9	TRBJ1-1	.	TGTGCCAGCAGCTTAGTGGGGGGTGGTGAAGCTTTCTTT	CASSLVGGGEAFF
.	TRBV21-1	TRBJ2-3	.	TGTGCCAGCAGCAAAGGACTAGCGGGAGACTACACAGATACGCAGTATTTT	CASSKGLAGDYTDTQYF
TRBD2	TRBV6-6	TRBJ2-4	.	TGTGCCAGCAGTCCGGGACTACTAAACATTCAGTACTTC	CASSPGLLNIQYF
.	TRBV29-1	TRBJ1-1	.	TGCAGCGTTCGACAGAGGGGGGGGAACACTGAAGCTTTCTTT	CSVRQRGGNTEAFF
TRBD2	TRBV5-6	TRBJ2-1	.	TGTGCCAGCAGCTCTCCAAGTAGCGGGAGATGGAATGAGCAGTTCTTC	CASSSPSSGRWNEQFF
TRBD1	TRBV7-9	TRBJ1-2	once	TGTGCCAGCAGCTTCGGACAGGGGGGCCCAGGCGGCTACACCTTC	CASSFGQGGPGGYTF
TRBD1	TRBV27	TRBJ1-6	.	TGTGCCAGCAGTTTTGGAGGGCAGGGGGTATCACCCCTCCACTTT	CASSFGGQGVSPLHF
.	TRBV7-8	TRBJ2-1	.	TGTGCCAGCAGCTACGGGGTGGCGATTGGAGACAATGAGCAGTTCTTC	CASSYGVAIGDNEQFF
TRBD2	TRBV5-5	TRBJ2-3	.	TGTGCCAGCAGCCGCAAGGGGACTAGCGGGGCGTTCACAGATACGCAGTATTTT	CASSRKGTSGAFTDTQYF
TRBD1	TRBV19	TRBJ2-7	.	TGTGCCAGTAGTATCCAGGGGACAGCCTCCTACGAGCAGTACTTC	CASSIQGTASYEQYF
TRBD1	TRBV27	TRBJ1-4	.	TGTGCCAGCAGGCCACAGGGGTTGCGAGAAAAACTGTTTTTT	CASRPQGLREKLFF
.	TRBV5-1	TRBJ1-4	.	TGCGCCAGCAGTTATGACAGAAGAGGTGAAAAACTGTTTTTT	CASSYDRRGEKLFF
.	TRBV19	TRBJ1-5	.	TGTGCCAGTATGTCCAGGAATAGCAATCAGCCCCAGCATTTT	CASMSRNSNQPQHF
TRBD1	TRBV7-6	TRBJ2-7	.	TGTGCCAGCAGCTTAACAGGGGAATATCACGAGCAGTACTTC	CASSLTGEYHEQYF
TRBD2	TRBV9	TRBJ2-7	.	TGTGCCAGCAGCGTAGGACTAGCGGACCTCTACGAGCAGTACTTC	CASSVGLADLYEQYF
.	TRBV7-2	TRBJ1-1	once	TGTGCCAGCAGTCTCATCGGGGGGAACACTGAAGCTTTCTTT	CASSLIGGNTEAFF
TRBD1	TRBV5-4	TRBJ2-1	.	TGTGCCAGCAGCTTGGTGTGGACAGGGGTCGACAATGAGCAGTTCTTC	CASSLVWTGVDNEQFF
TRBD2	TRBV5-1	TRBJ2-2	.	TGCGCCAGCAGCTTGCGAAGCGGGGGGGCGGGGACCGGGGAGCTGTTTTTT	CASSLRSGGAGTGELFF
TRBD2	TRBV5-4	TRBJ2-1	.	TGTGCCAGCAGCTTCGTAGTAGCGGGGGGGTCCTACAATGAGCAGTTCTTC	CASSFVVAGGSYNEQFF
TRBD2	TRBV13	TRBJ2-1	.	TGTGCCAGCAGCGCAAGGGCGGGAGGGCTCAATGAGCAGTTCTTC	CASSARAGGLNEQFF
.	TRBV5-1	TRBJ2-6	.	TGCGCCAGCAGTTTAGGCCCTACGGGAGCCCAGGCTGGGGCCAACGTCCTGACTTTC	CASSLGPTGAQAGANVLTF
.	TRBV7-9	TRBJ1-1	.	TGTGCCAGCAGCCACGTAGGGGGAGTCATGAACACTGAAGCTTTCTTT	CASSHVGGVMNTEAFF
TRBD2	TRBV7-2	TRBJ2-2	.	TGTGCCAGCAGCTCTGGACTAGCCGGGGAGCTGTTTTTT	CASSSGLAGELFF
TRBD1	TRBV30	TRBJ1-4	once	TGTGCCTGGAGTACAATGACAGGGGTTAGCGAAAAACTGTTTTTT	CAWSTMTGVSEKLFF
TRBD1	TRBV5-1	TRBJ1-2	.	TGCGCCAGCAGCTTGGGGACAGGGTCTGGTGGCTACACCTTC	CASSLGTGSGGYTF
.	TRBV9	TRBJ2-1	.	TGTGCCAGCAGCGTAGATCAGGTGGGAGTTGGAGATGAGCAGTTCTTC	CASSVDQVGVGDEQFF
TRBD2	TRBV11-3	TRBJ2-2	.	TGTGCCAGCAGCTTAGTCCGGGGGGCCGGGGAGCTGTTTTTT	CASSLVRGAGELFF
TRBD2	TRBV27	TRBJ2-3	few	TGTGCCAGCGGGATCGGGGAGGGCTTTACAGATACGCAGTATTTT	CASGIGEGFTDTQYF
.	TRBV7-2	TRBJ1-5	.	TGTGCCAGCAGAGCCGCGGGTGTTGGCAATCAGCCCCAGCATTTT	CASRAAGVGNQPQHF
.	TRBV5-1	TRBJ2-2	.	TGCGCCAGCAGCCAAGTTAGCCCCACCGGGGAGCTGTTTTTT	CASSQVSPTGELFF
.	TRBV4-1	TRBJ2-3	.	TGCGCCAGCAGCCAAGCAGGAACCACAGATACGCAGTATTTT	CASSQAGTTDTQYF
.	TRBV5-4	TRBJ1-5	once	TGTGCCAGCAGAGGCGGGACGAGTGGAAATCAGCCCCAGCATTTT	CASRGGTSGNQPQHF
.	TRBV7-9	TRBJ2-5	.	TGTGCCAGCAGCTTAGCGGGACTGGGAGAGACCCAGTACTTC	CASSLAGLGETQYF